Shown below are 24 T cell receptor beta chains from a single sample sequenced in a study of early T cells in non-severe SARS-CoV-2 infection. From the 5' RACE reads, TCRdb called clonotypes with MiXCR, one entry per CDR3 protein. The repertoire includes roughly 32,000 distinct CDR3 sequences, more than 5% of them detected once, and approximately 7.2% sits in the top ten. Sequencing used whole blood. The receptors stem from an adult who was a healthcare worker with PCR-confirmed SARS-CoV-2 infection or an uninfected control (not recorded which).

This clonotype was counted only a few times. The V and J genes are TRBV20-1 and TRBJ2-4; the D call may be TRBD1 or TRBD2 (6 bases each). The CDR3 totals 15 residues. CDR1 is DFQATT, CDR2 SNEGSKA, per germline (reference sequence). This CDR3 is CCGAPARGPKNIQYF. The CDR3 coding sequence is TGCTGTGGGGCCCCTGCCCGGGGGCCCAAAAACATTCAGTACTTC.

This clonotype was recorded many times. The rearrangement links TRBV6-2 or TRBV6-3 to TRBJ2-1; unclear D gene. Trimming stripped 2 bases from V and 3 bases from J, with 5 bases between. The CDR3 has 13 amino acids. Germline V gene data show CDR1 as MNHEY and CDR2 as SVGEGT. CDR3 DNA: TGTGCCAGCAGTTACATCCGCTACAATGAGCAGTTCTTC. It translates to CASSYIRYNEQFF.

The sample holds many counts of this clonotype. This chain connects TRBV4-3 to TRBJ1-2, with D maybe TRBD1 (5 bases). The germline V and J ends were trimmed by 3 bases and 4 bases, with 12 bases remaining between them. The CDR3 length is 14 residues. Germline V CDR1 and CDR2: LGHNA, YSLEER. The CDR3 is CASSQQTASYGYTF. CDR3 nucleotide sequence: TGCGCCAGCAGCCAGCAGACAGCTTCCTATGGCTACACCTTC.

This clonotype was counted at least ten times. This sequence joins TRBV11-2 and TRBJ2-1; D is unresolved. This CDR3 is 11 amino acids long. CDR1 is SGHAT, CDR2 FQNNGV, per germline. V shed 5 bases and J shed 5 bases, with 4 bases lying between them. CDR3 sequence reads: CASSENNEQFF. The DNA of the CDR3 is TGTGCCAGCAGCGAGAACAATGAGCAGTTCTTC. The full variable domain, completed using reference TRBV11-2 and TRBJ2-1, is EAGVAQSPRYKIIEKRQSVAFWCNPISGHATLYWYQQILGQGPKLLIQFQNNGVVDDSQLPKDRFSAERLKGVDSTLKIQPAKLEDSAVYLCASSENNEQFFGPGTRLTVL.

This clonotype has a count of ten or more. The rearrangement uses TRBV6-6 and TRBJ2-7, with 8 nucleotides matching TRBD2. V was pared by 5 bases and J by 5 bases, with 8 bases of the junction left unmatched. The CDR3 is made up of 14 amino acids. Germline-derived CDR1 and CDR2 are MNHNY and SVGAGI (reference sequence). CDR3 in DNA: TGTGCCAGCAGTCCCCCTGGACTAGCCCACGAGCAGTACTTC. Translating gives CASSPPGLAHEQYF.

A word on this clonotype: Germline and junction disagree at one end, which may indicate a read error. The chain links TRBV5-1 to TRBJ1-1; the D gene is possibly TRBD1 (6 bases). CDR3 length equals 15 residues. Germline V CDR1 and CDR2: SGHRS, YFSETQ. The CDR3 region is CASSSSGASNSEAFF. DNA of the CDR3: TGCGCCAGCAGCTCCTCGGGGGCCTCGAACAGTGAAGCTTTCTTT.

This clonotype was found many times. The gene calls are TRBV5-1 and TRBJ2-7, with 7 bases identical to TRBD2. From germline, CDR1 is SGHRS and CDR2 YFSETQ. The CDR3 is 14 amino acids. Germline trimming cut 4 bases from V and 5 bases from J; bases unmatched to any gene: 9. The CDR3 nucleotides read TGCGCCAGCAGCCCGTCGGCGGGGGTGCACGAGCAGTACTTC. Translating it yields CASSPSAGVHEQYF.

The V and J genes are TRBV3-1 and TRBJ1-2, with TRBD1 matching 9 bases. The trim removed 7 bases at V and 4 bases at J, leaving 4 bases unmatched. Germline V CDR1 and CDR2: LGHDT, YNNKEL (reference sequence). The CDR3 length is 13 residues. The CDR3 spells CASTRGQGYGYTF. CDR3 in DNA: TGTGCCAGCACCCGGGGACAGGGCTATGGCTACACCTTC.

This clonotype was observed at least ten times. The chain carries TRBV7-2 and TRBJ1-6; TRBD1 matches 10 bases. The junction had 9 bases not matched to a gene; V was cut back by 3 bases and J by 10 bases. This CDR3 has 16 residues. Germline values: CDR1 SGHTA, CDR2 FQGNSA. CDR3: CASSLNIGTGVSPLHF. The CDR3 DNA reads as TGTGCCAGCAGCTTGAACATCGGGACAGGGGTATCACCCCTCCACTTT.

The chain uses TRBV7-9 and TRBJ2-3; the D gene is possibly TRBD2 (5 bases). V lost 5 bases and J lost 4, with 13 bases in between. The CDR3 contains 14 residues. From germline, CDR1 is SEHNR and CDR2 FQNEAQ (reference sequence). The CDR3 is CASSPSGISDTQYF. The CDR3 DNA is TGTGCCAGCAGCCCCTCCGGGATTTCAGATACGCAGTATTTT. Drawing the rest from reference TRBV7-9 and TRBJ2-3, the complete variable domain is DTGVSQNPRHKITKRGQNVTFRCDPISEHNRLYWYRQTLGQGPEFLTYFQNEAQLEKSRLLSDRFSAERPKGSFSTLEIQRTEQGDSAMYLCASSPSGISDTQYFGPGTRLTVL.

The table lists this clonotype with many counts. This chain connects TRBV30 to TRBJ1-5; the D gene is possibly TRBD1 (5 bases). The V gene's germline CDR1 is GTSNPN and CDR2 SVGIG (reference sequence). This CDR3 is built from 13 residues. V was cut by 1 base and J by 3 bases, with 7 bases left in between. CDR3 coding DNA: TGTGCCTGGAGTGGAGGGGACAATCAGCCCCAGCATTTT. Translation gives CAWSGGDNQPQHF.

This clonotype was seen repeatedly, ten times or more. J is TRBJ2-6 and V is TRBV12-3 or TRBV12-4; 13 nucleotides match TRBD2. Germline trimming cut 6 bases from V and 1 base from J; bases unmatched to any gene: 3. The CDR3 length is 17 residues. CDR3 sequence: CASSRLAGGSGANVLTF. The CDR3 nucleotides are TGTGCCAGCAGCCGACTAGCGGGGGGTTCTGGGGCCAACGTCCTGACTTTC.

This clonotype was seen many times. The chain carries TRBV3-1 and TRBJ2-3; TRBD2 agrees at 8 bases. Germline V lookup: CDR1 LGHDT, CDR2 YNNKEL (reference sequence). The CDR3 contains 15 residues. J lost 0 bases, V lost 10 bases, and 9 bases had no gene match. CDR3 loop: CATTYGGGSTDTQYF. The DNA for the CDR3 is TGTGCCACCACTTATGGCGGGGGGAGCACAGATACGCAGTATTTT.

This clonotype was seen many times. The V and J genes are TRBV11-2 and TRBJ2-3; 11 positions agree with TRBD2. Per germline, CDR1 SGHAT and CDR2 FQNNGV. The V segment lost 4 bases and the J segment 2 bases; nucleotides outside the gene matches: 5. The CDR3 is 16 residues long. The CDR3 DNA follows: TGTGCCAGCAGCTCCCCGGGACTAGCGGACACAGATACGCAGTATTTT. It is translated as CASSSPGLADTDTQYF. Full variable domain (outside the CDR3, taken from reference TRBV11-2 and TRBJ2-3): EAGVAQSPRYKIIEKRQSVAFWCNPISGHATLYWYQQILGQGPKLLIQFQNNGVVDDSQLPKDRFSAERLKGVDSTLKIQPAKLEDSAVYLCASSSPGLADTDTQYFGPGTRLTVL.

CDR3 DNA: TGCGCCAGCAGTACGCGGCGGGGACGGAATTACAATGAGCAGTTCTTC. This gives the protein CASSTRRGRNYNEQFF. V usage is TRBV5-1 and J usage is TRBJ2-1, with D perhaps TRBD2 (6 bases). The CDR3 loop spans 16 amino acids. V lost 5 bases and J lost 4, with 19 bases in between. CDR1 SGHRS and CDR2 YFSETQ come from the germline V gene.

This clonotype has ten or more counts. The V call is TRBV6-4, the J call TRBJ2-1; TRBD2 matches 10 bases. From germline, CDR1 is MRHNA and CDR2 SNTAGT. The CDR3 is 14 amino acids. V gave up 5 bases and J gave up 8 bases; unmatched junction bases: 6. CDR3: CASSSGGAGDEQFF. The CDR3 DNA reads as TGTGCCAGCAGTAGCGGGGGGGCCGGCGATGAGCAGTTCTTC.

This clonotype was detected many times. The rearrangement uses TRBV6-6 and TRBJ2-3, with 13 bases aligning to TRBD2. V gave up 0 bases and J gave up 6 bases; unmatched junction bases: 3. The CDR3 spans 16 residues. CDR1 and CDR2 from the germline V gene are MNHNY and SVGAGI (reference sequence). The CDR3 protein is CASSYSTSGGADTQYF. CDR3 coding DNA: TGTGCCAGCAGTTACTCCACTAGCGGGGGGGCTGATACGCAGTATTTT.

There are many counts of this clonotype. This chain uses TRBV5-1 with TRBJ2-6, with D perhaps matching TRBD1 (6 bases). The V and J ends lost 3 bases and 1 base respectively, with 8 bases between them. CDR1 is SGHRS and CDR2 is YFSETQ in the germline V gene. There are 15 residues in the CDR3. The CDR3 loop reads CASSSQGSGANVLTF. In DNA form, the CDR3 reads TGCGCCAGCAGCTCGCAGGGGTCTGGGGCCAACGTCCTGACTTTC. The full variable domain, with the rest looked up from reference TRBV5-1 and TRBJ2-6, is KAGVTQTPRYLIKTRGQQVTLSCSPISGHRSVSWYQQTPGQGLQFLFEYFSETQRNKGNFPGRFSGRQFSNSRSEMNVSTLELGDSALYLCASSSQGSGANVLTFGAGSRLTVL.

This clonotype was seen at least ten times. This rearrangement joins TRBV20-1 to TRBJ1-4; D is uncertain. CDR3 size: 13 residues. V was shortened by 7 bases and J by 8 bases, with 17 bases between the two germline ends. Germline V gene data show CDR1 as DFQATT and CDR2 as SNEGSKA (reference sequence). The CDR3 here is CSGDTGGGEKLFF. CDR3 in DNA: TGCAGTGGAGATACGGGCGGAGGAGAAAAACTGTTTTTT.

There are many counts of this clonotype. The CDR3 nucleotides read TGTGCCAGCAGCCCCTACAGGGGTGGCTACACCTTC. Translating gives CASSPYRGGYTF. The chain uses TRBV3-1 and TRBJ1-2, with 7 bases lining up with TRBD1. Looked up from germline, CDR1 is LGHDT and CDR2 is YNNKEL (reference sequence). The CDR3 is made up of 12 amino acids. V shed 4 bases and J 7 bases; nucleotides not matched to a gene: 3. The full variable domain, with the rest looked up from reference TRBV3-1 and TRBJ1-2, is DTAVSQTPKYLVTQMGNDKSIKCEQNLGHDTMYWYKQDSKKFLKIMFSYNNKELIINETVPNRFSPKSPDKAHLNLHINSLELGDSAVYFCASSPYRGGYTFGSGTRLTVV.

The V call is TRBV6-4, the J call TRBJ2-1; TRBD2 matches at 7 bases. V was clipped by 0 bases and J by 9 bases; unmatched bases: 8. Germline CDR1 is MRHNA and CDR2 is SNTAGT. The CDR3 has 15 residues. The CDR3 loop is CASSDSPGGQSEQFF. CDR3 coding DNA: TGTGCCAGCAGTGACTCGCCGGGAGGTCAGAGTGAGCAGTTCTTC.

By sample share, this clonotype is medium-sized. V gene TRBV28 combines with J gene TRBJ1-2; TRBD1 matches at 7 bases. The CDR3 totals 12 residues. The ends lost 11 bases at V and 3 bases at J; junction bases unmatched: 6. From germline, CDR1 is MDHEN and CDR2 SYDVKM. The CDR3 protein is CAGGDRDYGYTF. CDR3 bases: TGTGCCGGCGGAGACAGGGACTATGGCTACACCTTC.

This clonotype was recorded a few times. The chain uses TRBV6-5 and TRBJ2-3, with D perhaps matching TRBD2 (6 bases). This CDR3 spans 16 amino acids. Trimming shortened V by 6 bases and J by 2 bases, and 18 bases separated the two germline ends. Per the germline V gene, CDR1 is MNHEY and CDR2 is SVGAGI. In DNA, the CDR3 is TGTGCCAGCAGGGTAGGGAGTAGCGGATACACAGATACGCAGTATTTT. This translates into CASRVGSSGYTDTQYF.

This clonotype showed up just a few times. The CDR3 sequence: CASSLTLNQPQHF. The CDR3 nucleotides read TGTGCCAGCAGTTTAACCCTAAATCAGCCCCAGCATTTT. This rearrangement joins TRBV28 to TRBJ1-5; no firm D call. Trimming stripped 2 bases from V and 4 bases from J, with 6 bases between. CDR1 is MDHEN, CDR2 SYDVKM, per germline. CDR3 length: 13 amino acids.